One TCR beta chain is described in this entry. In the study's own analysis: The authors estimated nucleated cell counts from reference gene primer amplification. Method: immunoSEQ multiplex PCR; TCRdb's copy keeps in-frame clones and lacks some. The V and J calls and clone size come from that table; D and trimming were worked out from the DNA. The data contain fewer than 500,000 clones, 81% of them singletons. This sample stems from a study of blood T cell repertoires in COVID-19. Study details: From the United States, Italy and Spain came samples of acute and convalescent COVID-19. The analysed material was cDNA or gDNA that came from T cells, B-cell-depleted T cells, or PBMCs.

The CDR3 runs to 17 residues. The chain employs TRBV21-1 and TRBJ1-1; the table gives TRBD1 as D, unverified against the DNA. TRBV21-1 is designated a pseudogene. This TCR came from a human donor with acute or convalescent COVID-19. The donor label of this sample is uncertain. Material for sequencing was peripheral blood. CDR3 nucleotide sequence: TGTGCCAGCAGCAAAGTGGGACAGGGGGAAGGCGGCACTGAAGCTTTCTTT. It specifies CASSKVGQGEGGTEAFF.